This T cell receptor (beta chain) appears in the sequencing data of a study of blood T cell repertoires in COVID-19. At the level of the study: Samples came from the United States, Italy and Spain, spanning acute and convalescent COVID-19.

Trimming removed 1 base from V and 7 bases from J; junction bases left unmatched: 3. Germline V gene data show CDR1 as SGHVS and CDR2 as FQNEAQ. The CDR3 has 13 residues. The age range of participants was 18 to 89 years, with residence in under 25 US areas. Sequencing was performed with immunoSEQ multiplex PCR; in TCRdb, only in-frame clones are kept and a portion is missing. The repertoire holds approximately 480,000 clones, with approximately 90% as singletons. Sequenced sample: PBMCs or T cells enriched from blood (not recorded which). This chain links TRBV7-8 with TRBJ1-2; 7 nucleotides align to TRBD1. The sequence derives from a woman younger than 30 who had recovered from COVID-19. The CDR3 DNA sequence: TGTGCCAGCAGCTTAGGGAGACAGGGTGGCTACACCTTC. Amino acids: CASSLGRQGGYTF.